A single T cell receptor beta chain is shown here with its context. Its specificity is unknown. The data were obtained in a study of T cells in Graves' hyperthyroidism and ophthalmopathy. Study-level points and caveats: Median prediction lead before ophthalmopathy onset was around 6.9 months with the model. Most thyroid clonotypes with frequency above 0.001 were detected in blood.

The CDR3 covers 13 residues. V gave up 3 bases and J gave up 3 bases, with 8 bases separating them. Per the germline V gene, CDR1 is MNHNS and CDR2 is SASEGT. Amplified regions were TCR beta CDR3 sequences from RNA transcripts. A first-round RT-PCR of the TCR CDR3 used the HTBI primer set. TCRdb called the multiplex PCR reads again in MiXCR, with one record for every CDR3 protein. The sample lists 600,000 to 900,000 distinct CDR3 sequences; around 17% were seen once. Sequenced input: blood. The chain links TRBV6-1 to TRBJ2-5; maybe TRBD1 (5 bases). The origin of this receptor is a man between 18 and 29 years old with Graves' hyperthyroidism. CDR3 region: CASSDAGKETQYF. In DNA, the CDR3 is TGTGCCAGCAGTGATGCAGGGAAAGAGACCCAGTACTTC.